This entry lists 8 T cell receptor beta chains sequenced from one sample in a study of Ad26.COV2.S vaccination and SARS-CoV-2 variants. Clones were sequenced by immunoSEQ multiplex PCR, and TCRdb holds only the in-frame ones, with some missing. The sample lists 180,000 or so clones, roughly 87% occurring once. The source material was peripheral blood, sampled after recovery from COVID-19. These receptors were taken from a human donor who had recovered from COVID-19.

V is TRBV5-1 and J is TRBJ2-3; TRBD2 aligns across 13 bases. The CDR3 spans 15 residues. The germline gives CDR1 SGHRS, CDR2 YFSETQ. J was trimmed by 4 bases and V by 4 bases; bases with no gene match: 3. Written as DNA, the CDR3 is TGCGCCAGCAGCGGTACTAGCGGGGGGGCAGATACGCAGTATTTT. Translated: CASSGTSGGADTQYF.

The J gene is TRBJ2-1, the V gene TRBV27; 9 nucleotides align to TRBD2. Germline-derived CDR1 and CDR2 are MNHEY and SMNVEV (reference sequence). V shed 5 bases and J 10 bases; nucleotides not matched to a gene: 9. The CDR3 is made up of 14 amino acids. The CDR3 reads CASSLPGLAREQFF. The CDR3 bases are TGTGCCAGCAGTCTCCCGGGACTAGCAAGGGAGCAGTTCTTC.

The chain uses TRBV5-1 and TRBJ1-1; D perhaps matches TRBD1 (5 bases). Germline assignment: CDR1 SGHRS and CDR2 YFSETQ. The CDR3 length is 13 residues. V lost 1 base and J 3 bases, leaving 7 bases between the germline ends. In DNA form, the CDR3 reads TGCGCCAGCAGCTTGCGGGGCGACACTGAAGCTTTCTTT. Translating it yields CASSLRGDTEAFF.

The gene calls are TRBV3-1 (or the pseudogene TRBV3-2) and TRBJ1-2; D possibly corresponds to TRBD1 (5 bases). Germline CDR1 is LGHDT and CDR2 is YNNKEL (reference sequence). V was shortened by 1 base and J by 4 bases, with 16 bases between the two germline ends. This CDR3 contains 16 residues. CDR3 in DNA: TGTGCCAGCAGCCAAGTAGACAGCGACACACCCTATGGCTACACCTTC. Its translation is CASSQVDSDTPYGYTF.

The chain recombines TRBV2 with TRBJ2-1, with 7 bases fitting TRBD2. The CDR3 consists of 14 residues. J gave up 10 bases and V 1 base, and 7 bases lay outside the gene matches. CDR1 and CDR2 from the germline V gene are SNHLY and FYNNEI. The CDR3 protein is CASSEELASWEQFF. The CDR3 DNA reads TGTGCCAGCAGTGAAGAACTAGCGTCTTGGGAGCAGTTCTTC.

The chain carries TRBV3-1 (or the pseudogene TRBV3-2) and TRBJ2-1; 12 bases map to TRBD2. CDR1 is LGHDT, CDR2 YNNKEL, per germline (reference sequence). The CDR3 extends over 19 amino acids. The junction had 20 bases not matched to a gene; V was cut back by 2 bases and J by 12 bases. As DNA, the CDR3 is TGTGCCAGCAGCCAATCAGGGATAGTCTGGACTAGCGGGACCAGTGGGCAGTTCTTC. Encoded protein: CASSQSGIVWTSGTSGQFF.

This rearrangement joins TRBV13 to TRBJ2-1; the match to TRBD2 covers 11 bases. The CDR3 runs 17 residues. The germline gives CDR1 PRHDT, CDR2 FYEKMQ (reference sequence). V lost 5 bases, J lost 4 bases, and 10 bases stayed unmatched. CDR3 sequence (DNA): TGTGCCAGCAGCCCAAGAGGGAGACTAGCGGGGTACAATGAGCAGTTCTTC. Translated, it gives CASSPRGRLAGYNEQFF.

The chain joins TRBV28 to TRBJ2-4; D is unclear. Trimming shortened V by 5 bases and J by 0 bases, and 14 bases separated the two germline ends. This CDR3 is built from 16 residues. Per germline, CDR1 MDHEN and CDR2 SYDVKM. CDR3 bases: TGTGCCAGCAGTCCCACCCTGGGTTTAGCCAAAAACATTCAGTACTTC. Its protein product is CASSPTLGLAKNIQYF.